The 14 T cell receptor beta chains presented below share a single source sample, sequenced in a study of T cell responses to AZD1222 COVID-19 vaccine. The method was immunoSEQ multiplex PCR; TCRdb's version includes in-frame clones alone and lacks a portion of them. This table has some 89,000 clones, roughly 90% appearing once. The material was peripheral blood, obtained on day 0 of MenACWY control vaccination. These receptors all come from an adult in good health.

The J gene is TRBJ2-6, the V gene TRBV11-2; D may be TRBD1 (5 bases). Germline V gives CDR1 SGHAT, CDR2 FQNNGV. This CDR3 spans 17 amino acids. V lost 2 bases and J 2 bases, leaving 13 bases between the germline ends. As DNA, the CDR3 is TGTGCCAGCAGCTTATGGGGCCCGGAGACTGGGGCCAACGTCCTGACTTTC. Amino acids: CASSLWGPETGANVLTF.

This rearrangement joins TRBV7-2 to TRBJ1-2; D remains ambiguous. The germline V and J ends were trimmed by 3 bases and 3 bases, with 5 bases remaining between them. In germline, CDR1 is SGHTA, CDR2 FQGNSA. The CDR3 contains 12 residues. The CDR3 is CASSFGDYGYTF. The DNA for the CDR3 is TGTGCCAGCAGCTTTGGAGACTATGGCTACACCTTC.

The V call is TRBV28, the J call TRBJ1-1; 8 positions match TRBD1. The germline V gene has CDR1 MDHEN and CDR2 SYDVKM. J was trimmed by 3 bases and V by 6 bases; bases with no gene match: 6. The CDR3 consists of 14 residues. Here the CDR3 DNA reads TGTGCCAGCAGGCCAGGGGGCGAGGACACTGAAGCTTTCTTT. It encodes CASRPGGEDTEAFF.

V usage is TRBV9 and J usage is TRBJ2-2; no clear D gene. V was clipped by 1 base and J by 5 bases, with 12 bases between them. The V gene's germline CDR1 is SGDLS and CDR2 YYNGEE. The CDR3 runs 15 residues. The CDR3: CASSVIAESTGELFF. CDR3 DNA sequence: TGTGCCAGCAGCGTAATAGCAGAGTCAACCGGGGAGCTGTTTTTT.

This clone was counted only a few times. V is TRBV5-1 and J is TRBJ2-6; possibly TRBD1 for D (6 bases). Between the trimmed V and J ends, which lost 2 bases and 0 bases, there was a span of 9 bases. This CDR3 comprises 16 residues. Germline values: CDR1 SGHRS, CDR2 YFSETQ. The CDR3 sequence: CASSLWTASGANVLTF. CDR3 bases: TGCGCCAGCAGCTTATGGACAGCCTCTGGGGCCAACGTCCTGACTTTC. Variable domain in full (rest from reference TRBV5-1 and TRBJ2-6): KAGVTQTPRYLIKTRGQQVTLSCSPISGHRSVSWYQQTPGQGLQFLFEYFSETQRNKGNFPGRFSGRQFSNSRSEMNVSTLELGDSALYLCASSLWTASGANVLTFGAGSRLTVL.

This clone was detected only once. V is TRBV4-1 and J is TRBJ2-1, with D perhaps TRBD1 or TRBD2 (6 bases each). Trimming removed 0 bases at V and 4 bases at J, with 10 bases between. This CDR3 contains 15 residues. Germline V gene data show CDR1 as MGHRA and CDR2 as YSYEKL. This chain's CDR3 is CASSQDEGGYNEQFF. The CDR3 DNA reads TGCGCCAGCAGCCAAGATGAGGGGGGATACAATGAGCAGTTCTTC.

This chain connects TRBV7-8 to TRBJ2-1; no clear D. The CDR3 totals 19 residues. V was shortened by 2 bases and J by 5 bases, with 25 bases between the two germline ends. CDR1 SGHVS and CDR2 FQNEAQ come from the germline V gene. The CDR3 spells CASSLKDPWQEQSNNEQFF. The DNA for the CDR3 is TGTGCCAGCAGCTTAAAGGACCCTTGGCAGGAGCAGTCGAACAATGAGCAGTTCTTC. Full variable domain (rest looked up from reference TRBV7-8 and TRBJ2-1): GAGVSQSPRYKVAKRGQDVALRCDPISGHVSLFWYQQALGQGPEFLTYFQNEAQLDKSGLPSDRFFAERPEGSVSTLKIQRTQQEDSAVYLCASSLKDPWQEQSNNEQFFGPGTRLTVL.

This clone was observed a single time. V gene TRBV28 combines with J gene TRBJ1-2; D unresolved. The CDR3 length is 11 residues. Deletions cut 6 bases from V and 8 bases from J, with 10 bases between. CDR1 MDHEN and CDR2 SYDVKM come from the germline V gene. The CDR3 region has the DNA TGTGCCAGCAGCAGGTTCGGGGGCTACACCTTC. It translates to CASSRFGGYTF.

The chain couples TRBV28 to TRBJ1-5; D unclear. CDR3 length: 15 amino acids. The V end lost 4 bases, the J end lost 9 bases, and 19 bases lay between the germline ends. CDR1 is MDHEN, CDR2 SYDVKM, per germline. CDR3 residues: CASSSRYVTALPQHF. CDR3 in DNA: TGTGCCAGCAGTTCCCGCTATGTGACCGCGTTGCCCCAGCATTTT.

The chain uses TRBV9 and TRBJ2-7; 7 bases align to TRBD2. In germline, CDR1 is SGDLS, CDR2 YYNGEE. V lost 4 bases, J lost 3 bases, and 4 bases stayed unmatched. This CDR3 is 13 amino acids long. CDR3 in amino acids: CASSPRTSYEQYF. As DNA, the CDR3 is TGTGCCAGCAGCCCTAGGACTAGCTACGAGCAGTACTTC.

The rearrangement links TRBV5-1 to TRBJ2-3, with D possibly matching TRBD2 (5 bases). The CDR3 loop spans 14 amino acids. Germline lookup yields CDR1 SGHRS and CDR2 YFSETQ. Trimming cost V 4 bases and J 1 base, with 10 bases left between them. This chain's CDR3 is CASSLDGGTDTQYF. DNA of the CDR3: TGCGCCAGCAGCCTTGACGGGGGCACAGATACGCAGTATTTT.

This chain joins TRBV10-3 and TRBJ2-2; D might be TRBD1 or TRBD2, each matching 5 bases. V lost 6 bases and J lost 6, with 14 bases in between. Germline V gene sequence: CDR1 ENHRY, CDR2 SYGVKD. This CDR3 has 14 amino acids. The CDR3 sequence: CAISVDGAAGELFF. CDR3 bases: TGTGCCATCAGCGTTGACGGGGCGGCCGGGGAGCTGTTTTTT.

This chain uses TRBV18 with TRBJ2-7; TRBD1 aligns across 9 bases. The CDR3 loop spans 15 amino acids. With 3 bases clipped from V and 6 bases from J, the junction kept 9 bases outside the gene matches. Germline V gene data show CDR1 as KGHSH and CDR2 as LQKENI. This CDR3 reads CASSPPGQGGSEQYF. The CDR3 DNA reads as TGTGCCAGCTCACCCCCGGGACAGGGTGGTTCCGAGCAGTACTTC.

V is TRBV18 and J is TRBJ2-2; D possibly corresponds to TRBD2 (6 bases). V was pared by 3 bases and J by 3 bases, with 14 bases between. The CDR3 runs 16 residues. CDR1 is KGHSH and CDR2 is LQKENI in the germline V gene. This CDR3 is CASSPSASGYTGELFF. In nucleotides, the CDR3 is TGTGCCAGCTCACCCTCCGCAAGCGGGTACACCGGGGAGCTGTTTTTT.